The 26 T cell receptor beta chains below all came from one sample that was sequenced in a study of T cell repertoires in cytomegalovirus infection. TCRdb passed the reads through MiXCR, listing each CDR3 protein once. Of 200,000 to 300,000 distinct CDR3 sequences in the sample, roughly 15% were seen once. Sequenced: PBMCs. These receptors were collected from a human donor in good health (CMV status not recorded). Some clones in this sample may be carry-over from other donors' samples.

This clonotype showed up many times. The chain carries TRBV10-3 and TRBJ1-2; 8 positions agree with TRBD1. CDR1 is ENHRY and CDR2 is SYGVKD in the germline V gene. With V trimmed by 5 bases and J by 9 bases, 8 bases remained unmatched. The CDR3 runs to 13 residues. CDR3 loop: CAISPGGSGSYTF. The CDR3 DNA sequence: TGTGCCATCAGTCCAGGGGGCTCTGGGAGCTACACCTTC.

This clonotype turned up a few times. The chain uses TRBV5-1 and TRBJ1-5; maybe TRBD1 (5 bases). Trimming removed 2 bases from V and 3 bases from J, with 12 bases in between. The CDR3 covers 15 residues. CDR1 SGHRS and CDR2 YFSETQ come from the germline V gene. The CDR3 spells CASSLAGDLNQPQHF. In DNA, the CDR3 is TGCGCCAGCAGCTTAGCGGGGGACCTCAATCAGCCCCAGCATTTT.

The chain carries TRBV4-1 and TRBJ2-2; D is unclear. CDR3 length equals 15 residues. Germline V gene lookup returns CDR1 MGHRA and CDR2 YSYEKL. V was clipped by 0 bases and J by 3 bases, with 8 bases between them. The CDR3 region has the DNA TGCGCCAGCAGCCAAGATGCGGCGGACACCGGGGAGCTGTTTTTT. This codes for CASSQDAADTGELFF.

This clonotype was picked up many times. This chain joins TRBV28 and TRBJ1-2; 8 nucleotides line up with TRBD1. This CDR3 has 15 amino acids. Germline V lookup: CDR1 MDHEN, CDR2 SYDVKM. The V and J ends lost 5 bases and 2 bases, in that order; junction bases with no gene match: 7. CDR3 sequence: CASSVTGGRNYGYTF. The CDR3 coding sequence is TGTGCCAGCAGTGTAACAGGGGGGAGAAACTATGGCTACACCTTC.

The rearrangement links TRBV19 to TRBJ1-6, with TRBD1 matching 8 bases. Looked up from germline, CDR1 is LNHDA and CDR2 is SQIVND (reference sequence). This CDR3 contains 17 residues. With 6 bases clipped from V and 0 bases from J, the junction kept 7 bases outside the gene matches. For the CDR3, the DNA is TGTGCCAGTAGCCTCAGGGGGCCGAGCTCCTATAATTCACCCCTCCACTTT. Translating it yields CASSLRGPSSYNSPLHF.

This clonotype came up many times. The chain links TRBV12-3 or TRBV12-4 to TRBJ1-5, with D perhaps matching TRBD1 (6 bases). The CDR3 loop spans 13 amino acids. The germline V and J ends were trimmed by 7 bases and 6 bases, with 13 bases remaining between them. This chain's CDR3 is CASTPRGGQPQHF. The CDR3 nucleotides read TGTGCCAGCACCCCGCGAGGGGGTCAGCCCCAGCATTTT.

This clonotype appeared many times. J is TRBJ2-1 and V is TRBV7-2; D perhaps matches TRBD2 (6 bases). The germline CDR1 and CDR2 sequences are SGHTA and FQGNSA. The CDR3 has 16 amino acids. V was cut by 1 base and J by 10 bases, with 20 bases left in between. Here the CDR3 DNA reads TGTGCCAGCAGCTTAGGTGGGGGGACCCCCGCTCGGGAGCAGTTCTTC. Its translation is CASSLGGGTPAREQFF.

This clonotype was counted between two and nine times. CDR3 DNA: TGTGCCACCAGCGGAGCGGAGCGGTACTCCTACAATGAGCAGTTCTTC. It yields the protein CATSGAERYSYNEQFF. The rearrangement uses TRBV24-1 and TRBJ2-1, with D perhaps TRBD2 (5 bases). The germline CDR1 and CDR2 sequences are KGHDR and SFDVKD. There are 16 residues in the CDR3. Trimming pared 7 bases from V and 0 bases from J, leaving 15 bases between.

This clonotype has more than one count but fewer than ten. V usage is TRBV20-1 and J usage is TRBJ1-2; 9 bases agree with TRBD1. The CDR3 is made up of 15 amino acids. Germline V CDR1 and CDR2: DFQATT, SNEGSKA (reference sequence). The ends lost 5 bases at V and 6 bases at J; junction bases unmatched: 13. The CDR3 nucleotides read TGCAGTGCTGGGGCCACAGGGGGCGACACGGATGGCTACACCTTC. Its protein is CSAGATGGDTDGYTF.

The sample holds many counts of this clonotype. The chain recombines TRBV7-9 with TRBJ2-5, with TRBD2 identical over 8 bases. Germline CDR1 reads SEHNR; CDR2 reads FQNEAQ (reference sequence). The V segment lost 5 bases and the J segment 6 bases; nucleotides outside the gene matches: 14. This CDR3 is built from 16 residues. The CDR3 here is CASSQREREPLKTQYF. Written as DNA, the CDR3 is TGTGCCAGCAGCCAAAGGGAGCGGGAGCCCTTGAAGACCCAGTACTTC.

This clonotype was recorded many times. The V gene is TRBV7-8, the J gene TRBJ2-7; TRBD2 is a possible D gene (6 bases). CDR1 is SGHVS, CDR2 FQNEAQ, per germline. Trimming shortened V by 1 base and J by 5 bases, and 12 bases separated the two germline ends. The CDR3 is made up of 14 amino acids. In nucleotides, the CDR3 is TGTGCCAGCAGCTTAGGCGGGAAGGTCCACGAGCAGTACTTC. Its translation: CASSLGGKVHEQYF.

This clonotype was counted between two and nine times. This sequence joins TRBV12-3 or TRBV12-4 and TRBJ1-5; the D is unclear. Trimming removed 6 bases from V and 0 bases from J, with 18 bases in between. This CDR3 has 17 amino acids. This CDR3 is CASSPPPTPGSNQPQHF. In nucleotides, the CDR3 is TGTGCCAGCAGCCCGCCCCCGACCCCGGGTAGCAATCAGCCCCAGCATTTT.

This clonotype was detected only a few times. A read error may account for a junction end that differs from germline. The rearrangement uses TRBV19 and TRBJ2-1; 11 bases align to TRBD2. Germline values: CDR1 LNHDA, CDR2 SQIVND (reference sequence). This CDR3 spans 14 amino acids. For the CDR3, the DNA is TGTGCCAGTAGTCTAACTAGCGGGGGACCAGAATGGATCTTC. It yields the protein CASSLTSGGPEWIF.

This clonotype has ten or more counts. This chain joins TRBV7-2 and TRBJ2-7; the match to TRBD1 covers 7 bases. In germline, CDR1 is SGHTA, CDR2 FQGNSA. The CDR3 has 15 residues. V shed 3 bases, J shed 6 bases, and the junction held 11 bases outside the gene matches. The chain's CDR3 is CASSLDSRQGAEQYF. The CDR3 DNA reads as TGTGCCAGCAGCTTGGATTCGCGACAGGGAGCCGAGCAGTACTTC. The full variable domain, its missing parts supplied by reference TRBV7-2 and TRBJ2-7, is GAGVSQSPSNKVTEKGKDVELRCDPISGHTALYWYRQSLGQGLEFLIYFQGNSAPDKSGLPSDRFSAERTGGSVSTLTIQRTQQEDSAVYLCASSLDSRQGAEQYFGPGTRLTVT.

This clonotype was picked up many times. The J gene is TRBJ2-7, the V gene TRBV7-2, with 10 bases lining up with TRBD1. This CDR3 has 13 amino acids. Germline V lookup: CDR1 SGHTA, CDR2 FQGNSA. The trim removed 5 bases at V and 6 bases at J, leaving 4 bases unmatched. Written as DNA, the CDR3 is TGTGCCAGCAGCCAATGGACAGGGGGCGAGCAGTACTTC. It codes for CASSQWTGGEQYF.

This clonotype was observed a few times. The chain is built from TRBV6-2 or TRBV6-3 and TRBJ2-1; TRBD2 matches 8 bases. The ends lost 5 bases at V and 4 bases at J; junction bases unmatched: 4. Germline CDR1 and CDR2: MNHEY and SVGEGT. This CDR3 comprises 14 residues. This CDR3 is CASSKTSGYNEQFF. The CDR3 DNA reads as TGTGCCAGCAGTAAAACTAGCGGATACAATGAGCAGTTCTTC.

On this clonotype itself: A much bigger clone sits one base away, suggesting this may be a read error. This chain uses TRBV28 with TRBJ2-1; tentatively, D is TRBD1 (6 bases). There are 16 residues in the CDR3. Germline CDR1 is MDHEN and CDR2 is SYDVKM. CDR3 sequence (DNA): TGTGCCAGCAGTGCGACAGGTCCCAGCTCCTACGATGAGCAGTTCTTC. Amino acid sequence: CASSATGPSSYDEQFF.

Details on this clonotype: A read error is likely, as this CDR3 ends without the conserved phenylalanine or tryptophan. The chain couples TRBV7-8 to TRBJ1-1; D not resolved. The CDR3 contains 13 residues. The germline CDR1 and CDR2 sequences are SGHVS and FQNEAQ. Trimming removed 1 base at V and 2 bases at J, with 5 bases between. The DNA of the CDR3 is TGTGCCAGCAGCTTAGGGGCCAACACTGAAGCTTTCCTT. Protein sequence: CASSLGANTEAFL.

This clonotype occurred a few times. CDR3 nucleotides: TGCAGTGCTAGCGGGAGTATGGAGCAGTACTTC. Translating gives CSASGSMEQYF. The chain has TRBV20-1 and TRBJ2-7, with TRBD2 as a possible D gene (6 bases). Germline-derived CDR1 and CDR2 are DFQATT and SNEGSKA (reference sequence). The CDR3 runs to 11 residues. Trimming took off 3 bases at V and 7 bases at J, with 10 bases between the two ends.

A few counts support this clonotype. The gene calls are TRBV6-6 and TRBJ2-3, with 10 positions matching TRBD2. This CDR3 spans 19 amino acids. In germline, CDR1 is MNHNY, CDR2 SVGAGI (reference sequence). Trimming cost V 0 bases and J 2 bases; bases outside gene matches: 11. The CDR3 DNA reads as TGTGCCAGCAGTTACTCGATAGCAAGCGGGGGGGCGGTCACAGATACGCAGTATTTT. This sequence encodes CASSYSIASGGAVTDTQYF.

CDR3 nucleotides: TGTGCCAGCAGCACAGGGACAGGGAGAGACAATGAGCAGTTCTTC. As protein: CASSTGTGRDNEQFF. The gene calls are TRBV3-1 and TRBJ2-1; 9 bases are shared with TRBD1. The germline V gene has CDR1 LGHDT and CDR2 YNNKEL (reference sequence). This CDR3 is 15 amino acids long. The V gene end was trimmed by 5 bases and the J gene end by 5 bases; junction bases not matched to a gene: 7.

This clonotype was recorded many times. J is TRBJ2-3 and V is TRBV6-1; D unresolved. The CDR3 totals 13 residues. Germline CDR1 is MNHNS and CDR2 is SASEGT. Trimming removed 4 bases at V and 8 bases at J, with 13 bases between. The CDR3 is CASSGSYLSTQYF. DNA of the CDR3: TGTGCCAGCAGTGGGTCCTATTTGTCTACGCAGTATTTT.

This clonotype has only a few counts. The chain is built from TRBV12-3 or TRBV12-4 and TRBJ1-1; 8 bases are shared with TRBD1. This CDR3 comprises 14 residues. Trimming at V came to 6 bases and at J to 2 bases, leaving 5 bases not matched to a gene. CDR3 DNA: TGTGCCAGCAGAATGACAGGGGCCAACACTGAAGCTTTCTTT. Its protein is CASRMTGANTEAFF.

In this sample, this clonotype turned up a few times. This rearrangement joins TRBV5-6 to TRBJ2-5, with 9 bases lining up with TRBD1. J was trimmed by 5 bases and V by 7 bases; bases with no gene match: 0. Germline V gene sequence: CDR1 SGHDT, CDR2 YYEEEE. The CDR3 extends over 11 amino acids. In DNA, the CDR3 is TGTGCCAGCGGACAGGGGGAGACCCAGTACTTC. Amino acid sequence: CASGQGETQYF.

This clonotype has at least ten counts. The rearrangement joins TRBV7-2 to TRBJ2-6; D gene unclear. Germline-derived CDR1 and CDR2 are SGHTA and FQGNSA. The CDR3 extends over 14 amino acids. Trimming left V 6 bases short and J 0 bases short, with 6 bases between. CDR3 in amino acids: CASRTNSGANVLTF. CDR3 DNA: TGTGCCAGCAGGACGAACTCTGGGGCCAACGTCCTGACTTTC.

This clonotype was observed many times. This chain connects TRBV20-1 to TRBJ1-1; TRBD1 is a possible D gene (5 bases). The CDR3 loop spans 12 amino acids. V was trimmed by 6 bases and J by 3 bases, leaving 11 bases between them. Germline V CDR1 and CDR2: DFQATT, SNEGSKA (reference sequence). The CDR3 here is CSAMRGDTEAFF. DNA for the CDR3: TGCAGTGCCATGAGAGGGGACACTGAAGCTTTCTTT.